The 9 T cell receptor beta chains given below trace back to one sample, sequenced in a study of breast tumors, draining lymph nodes, adjacent tissues. The lymph nodes were axillary draining lymph nodes from breast cancer patients. One entry per CDR3 protein, called by TCRdb with MiXCR from the multiplex PCR reads. Altogether more than 200,000 distinct CDR3 sequences are present, about 34% being singletons, with the ten largest covering approximately 1.4%. The sequenced material came from axillary lymph node tissue. The receptors originated from a female donor with breast cancer. Some clones in this sample may be carry-over from other donors' samples.

This clonotype was picked up many times. The genes are TRBV20-1 and TRBJ1-2; 8 nucleotides align to TRBD1. Germline CDR1 reads DFQATT; CDR2 reads SNEGSKA (reference sequence). V gave up 4 bases and J gave up 3 bases; unmatched junction bases: 7. The CDR3 is 14 amino acids. The DNA for the CDR3 is TGCAGTGCTACTCTTCAGGGGGCGGACTATGGCTACACCTTC. Its protein product is CSATLQGADYGYTF.

The J gene is TRBJ2-3, the V gene TRBV20-1; perhaps TRBD2 as D (6 bases). V lost 1 base and J 2 bases, leaving 7 bases between the germline ends. Germline CDR1 and CDR2: DFQATT and SNEGSKA (reference sequence). This CDR3 region has 13 residues. In DNA form, the CDR3 reads TGCAGTGCTAGAGGCGGGAACACAGATACGCAGTATTTT. This encodes CSARGGNTDTQYF.

This clonotype has at least ten counts. The chain uses TRBV4-2 and TRBJ2-7; 9 bases agree with TRBD2. Germline CDR1 and CDR2: LGHNA and YNFKEQ. The CDR3 contains 15 residues. Trimming at V came to 1 base and at J to 2 bases, leaving 3 bases not matched to a gene. CDR3 DNA sequence: TGTGCCAGCAGCCAAGTTGCTAGCGGGACCTACGAGCAGTACTTC. Its translation is CASSQVASGTYEQYF.

This clonotype was seen repeatedly, ten times or more. The chain recombines TRBV7-2 with TRBJ2-1; D is unresolved. CDR3 length: 17 residues. Germline V CDR1 and CDR2: SGHTA, FQGNSA. Between the trimmed V and J ends, which lost 5 bases and 5 bases, there was a span of 22 bases. Here the CDR3 reads CASSPKTGSALHNEQFF. DNA for the CDR3: TGTGCCAGCAGCCCAAAAACCGGCAGTGCCCTCCACAATGAGCAGTTCTTC.

This clonotype was observed many times. The V and J genes are TRBV9 and TRBJ2-7, with D maybe TRBD2 (6 bases). Germline V gene data show CDR1 as SGDLS and CDR2 as YYNGEE. This CDR3 comprises 13 residues. V lost 3 bases, J lost 6 bases, and 13 bases lay in between. The CDR3 sequence: CASSGSRRGEQYF. In nucleotides, the CDR3 is TGTGCCAGCAGCGGGTCAAGGCGGGGCGAGCAGTACTTC.

This clonotype has ten or more counts. The chain joins TRBV30 to TRBJ1-2; a possible D gene is TRBD1 (6 bases). CDR1 and CDR2 from the germline V gene are GTSNPN and SVGIG (reference sequence). The CDR3 contains 14 residues. V lost 3 bases to trimming and J lost 3 bases, with 14 bases between them. The CDR3 loop reads CAWRGQGKYYGYTF. The CDR3, as DNA: TGTGCCTGGAGGGGCCAGGGGAAATACTATGGCTACACCTTC.

This clonotype was observed a handful of times. This sequence joins TRBV5-6 and TRBJ2-5; D unresolved. Trimming shortened V by 0 bases and J by 1 base, and 7 bases separated the two germline ends. Germline lookup yields CDR1 SGHDT and CDR2 YYEEEE. This CDR3 is built from 14 residues. CDR3 residues: CASSLGRPQETQYF. The CDR3 bases are TGTGCCAGCAGCTTGGGACGGCCCCAAGAGACCCAGTACTTC.

Turning to this clonotype: One junction end disagrees with the germline gene, perhaps due to a read error. The rearrangement links TRBV10-3 to TRBJ2-3; 7 bases agree with TRBD2. The CDR3 runs 18 residues. CDR1 ENHRY and CDR2 SYGVKD come from the germline V gene. The CDR3 protein is CAVSESDRGAGSTDTQYF. The CDR3 bases are TGTGCCGTCAGTGAGTCAGATAGAGGAGCGGGATCCACAGATACGCAGTATTTT.

V and J are TRBV18 and TRBJ2-3; 7 bases match TRBD1. The CDR3 loop spans 16 amino acids. CDR1 KGHSH and CDR2 LQKENI come from the germline V gene. After removal of 0 bases from V and 5 bases from J, the junction contained 8 bases not matched to a gene. CDR3 region: CASSPPEGGRVDTQYF. In nucleotides, the CDR3 is TGTGCCAGCTCACCACCGGAAGGGGGCAGGGTAGATACGCAGTATTTT.